The TCR beta chain described here comes from a study of CD8 T cells in ankylosing spondylitis. TCRdb processed the 5' RACE reads anew with MiXCR; each CDR3 protein has one entry. The sample records about 500,000 distinct CDR3 sequences, 5.3% being singletons. Study results and caveats: Characteristic of ankylosing spondylitis blood, it appeared, was a TCR beta motif comprising roughly 8 highly homologous variants.

This clonotype was observed many times. Its antigen is as yet unknown. This sequence originates from a male donor with ankylosing spondylitis. Sequencing was carried out using blood, either unsorted or a sorted T cell fraction (not recorded which).

The CDR3 reads CASSLFWAEGEETQYF. The CDR3 bases are TGTGCCAGCAGCTTATTTTGGGCCGAGGGGGAAGAGACCCAGTACTTC. The chain uses TRBV11-1 and TRBJ2-5, with D maybe TRBD1 (6 bases). V lost 2 bases and J 3 bases, leaving 16 bases between the germline ends. Germline loops: CDR1 SGHAT, CDR2 FQDESV (reference sequence). The CDR3 has 16 residues.